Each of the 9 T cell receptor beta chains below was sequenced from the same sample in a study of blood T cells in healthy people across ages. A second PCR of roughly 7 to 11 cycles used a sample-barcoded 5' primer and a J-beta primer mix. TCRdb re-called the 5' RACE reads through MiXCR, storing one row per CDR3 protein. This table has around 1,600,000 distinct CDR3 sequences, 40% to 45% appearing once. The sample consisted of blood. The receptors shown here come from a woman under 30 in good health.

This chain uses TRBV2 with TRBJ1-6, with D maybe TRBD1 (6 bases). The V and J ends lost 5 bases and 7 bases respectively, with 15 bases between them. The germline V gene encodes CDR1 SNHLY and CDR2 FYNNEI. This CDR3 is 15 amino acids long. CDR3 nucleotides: TGTGCCAGCAGTTTAACAGGGAGGAGCAATTCACCCCTCCACTTT. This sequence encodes CASSLTGRSNSPLHF.

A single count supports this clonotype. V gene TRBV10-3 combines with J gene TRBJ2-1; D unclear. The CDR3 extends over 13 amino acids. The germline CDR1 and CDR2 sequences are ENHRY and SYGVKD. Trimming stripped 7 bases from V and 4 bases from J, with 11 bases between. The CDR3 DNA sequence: TGTGCCATCATGGATAGGGAATACAATGAGCAGTTCTTC. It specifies CAIMDREYNEQFF.

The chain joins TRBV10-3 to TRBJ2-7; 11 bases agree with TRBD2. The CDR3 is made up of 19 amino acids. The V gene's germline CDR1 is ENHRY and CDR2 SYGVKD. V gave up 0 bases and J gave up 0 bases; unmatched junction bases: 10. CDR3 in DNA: TGTGCCATCAGTGAGTCCTGGCTGTCTAGCGGGAGGAGCTCCTACGAGCAGTACTTC. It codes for CAISESWLSSGRSSYEQYF.

This chain's CDR3 is CASSLAPRTGRPFYEQFF. The CDR3 DNA reads TGCGCCAGCAGCTTGGCCCCCCGGACAGGCCGACCGTTCTACGAGCAGTTCTTC. The V call is TRBV5-1, the J call TRBJ2-1; 7 positions agree with TRBD1. The V segment lost 0 bases and the J segment 10 bases; nucleotides outside the gene matches: 19. This CDR3 region has 18 residues. Germline CDR1 is SGHRS and CDR2 is YFSETQ.

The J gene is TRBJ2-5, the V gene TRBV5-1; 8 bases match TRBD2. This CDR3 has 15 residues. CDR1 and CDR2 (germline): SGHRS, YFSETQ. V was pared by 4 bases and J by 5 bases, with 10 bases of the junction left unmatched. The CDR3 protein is CASSHSGSATETQYF. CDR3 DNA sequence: TGCGCCAGCAGCCACAGCGGGAGCGCGACGGAGACCCAGTACTTC. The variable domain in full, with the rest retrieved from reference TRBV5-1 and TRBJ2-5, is KAGVTQTPRYLIKTRGQQVTLSCSPISGHRSVSWYQQTPGQGLQFLFEYFSETQRNKGNFPGRFSGRQFSNSRSEMNVSTLELGDSALYLCASSHSGSATETQYFGPGTRLLVL.

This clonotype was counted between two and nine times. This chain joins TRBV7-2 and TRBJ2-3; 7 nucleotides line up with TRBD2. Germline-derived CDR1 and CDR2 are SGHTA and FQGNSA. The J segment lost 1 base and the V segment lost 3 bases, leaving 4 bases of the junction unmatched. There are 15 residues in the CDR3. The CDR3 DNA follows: TGTGCCAGCAGCTTCGGTGGGGGGGGCACAGATACGCAGTATTTT. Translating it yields CASSFGGGGTDTQYF.

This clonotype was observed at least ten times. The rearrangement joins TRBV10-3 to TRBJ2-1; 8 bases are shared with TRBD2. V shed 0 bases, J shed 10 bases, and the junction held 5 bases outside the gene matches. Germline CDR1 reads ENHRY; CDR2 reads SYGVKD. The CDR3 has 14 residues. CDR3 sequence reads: CAISESGRGGEQFF. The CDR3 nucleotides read TGTGCCATCAGTGAGTCCGGTCGGGGGGGCGAGCAGTTCTTC.

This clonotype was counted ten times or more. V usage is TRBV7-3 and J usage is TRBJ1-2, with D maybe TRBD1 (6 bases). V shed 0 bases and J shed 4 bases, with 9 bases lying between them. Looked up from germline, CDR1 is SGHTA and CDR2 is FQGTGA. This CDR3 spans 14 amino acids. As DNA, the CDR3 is TGTGCCAGCAGCTTAACGGACAGTATCTATGGCTACACCTTC. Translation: CASSLTDSIYGYTF.

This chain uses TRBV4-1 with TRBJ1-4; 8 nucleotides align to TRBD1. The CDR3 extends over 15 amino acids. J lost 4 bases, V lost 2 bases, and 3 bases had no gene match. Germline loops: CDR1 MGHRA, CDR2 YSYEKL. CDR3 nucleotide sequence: TGCGCCAGCAGCCAAACTGACAGGGGTAATGAAAAACTGTTTTTT. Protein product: CASSQTDRGNEKLFF.